The rows below give T cell receptor beta chains drawn from one sample of a study of shared clonotypes between healthy human individuals. Data came from immunoSEQ multiplex PCR; TCRdb stores just in-frame clones and leaves some out. The sample records about 2 million clones, over 85% being singletons. Sequenced input: naive CD8+ T cells sorted from blood. The receptors come from a man in his late teens or twenties in good health. Both conserved end residues are part of each CDR3. A D gene is named only where the DNA matches it firmly.

-,TRBJ1-1,TRBV6-1,CASTLNGELVTEAFF
-,TRBJ1-1,TRBV6-1,CASSGKTAPDAAEAFF
-,TRBJ1-5,TRBV10-1,CASSELKARTGRHQPQHF
-,TRBJ2-7,TRBV28,CASRTGSYEQYF
TRBD1,TRBJ1-4,TRBV7-9,CASSGPGQGYEKLFF
-,TRBJ2-3,TRBV11-2,CASSLGGASTDTQYF
TRBD1,TRBJ1-5,TRBV10-3,CAIIVRGQGVGNQPQHF
TRBD1,TRBJ1-3,TRBV4-1,CASTTGMTGNTIYF
TRBD1,TRBJ1-3,TRBV10-3,CAISDRGPGNTIYF
-,TRBJ1-1,TRBV19,CASSILGWGDTEAFF
TRBD1,TRBJ1-5,TRBV5-6,CASSYGQGGQPQHF
TRBD2,TRBJ2-1,TRBV4-1,CASSSRTSGSTNEQFF
-,TRBJ1-2,TRBV5-4,CASSAGQGTYGYTF
TRBD1,TRBJ1-2,TRBV6-4,CASSEGTGAETGYTF
TRBD1,TRBJ1-5,TRBV7-9,CASSSGQGGQPQHF
TRBD2,TRBJ2-7,TRBV7-8,CASSSSGSGGHEQYF
TRBD1,TRBJ2-4,TRBV7-9,CASSARLGQAKNIQYF
-,TRBJ2-7,TRBV6-1,CASRARGGGSYEQYF
-,TRBJ2-1,TRBV11-3,CASSLVGENNEQFF
-,TRBJ2-4,TRBV4-3,CASSQERVTWVGHIQYF
TRBD1,TRBJ2-7,TRBV2,CASSDPRDSRTYEQYF
TRBD2,TRBJ2-2,TRBV13,CASSFKGLAAEDGELFF
-,TRBJ2-2,TRBV10-3,CAIGAVLTGELFF
-,TRBJ2-7,TRBV6-1,CASRLTNAYEQYF
-,TRBJ2-1,TRBV27,CAAGPSYNEQFF
-,TRBJ2-7,TRBV10-3,CAPTGARTPRSYEQYF
-,TRBJ1-6,TRBV10-3,CAISESAEGESPLHF
-,TRBJ2-3,TRBV9,CASSPTGGLPSTDTQYF
TRBD2,TRBJ2-1,TRBV5-6,CASSHWAGGPGNEQFF
-,TRBJ1-2,TRBV29-1,CSENSRAGGYTF